Listed below are T cell receptor beta chains from one sample, sequenced in a study of T cells in Graves' hyperthyroidism and ophthalmopathy. TCRdb redid the calling of the multiplex PCR reads with MiXCR, one entry per CDR3 protein. Of fewer than 450,000 distinct CDR3 sequences detected, roughly 17% appear once; the ten largest clones hold more than 30%. Sequenced sample: blood. Receptors originate from a young woman with Graves' hyperthyroidism that later progressed to Graves' ophthalmopathy. The CDR3 runs from the conserved cysteine through the conserved F or W. D genes are given only for firm matches. Clone size appears in some rows only: once, few, many, or a class for an expanded clone.

.	TRBV5-6	TRBJ2-5	.	TGTGCCAGCAGCGCCCTGGGGGTGGCCCAAGAGACCCAGTACTTC	CASSALGVAQETQYF
many	TRBV6-2/TRBV6-3	TRBJ2-2	.	TGTGCCAGCAGTTACATTACCACTAGTTACGGGGAGCTGTTTTTT	CASSYITTSYGELFF
.	TRBV24-1	TRBJ2-5	TRBD1	TGTGCCACCAGTGAGCCTACAGGGGAAGAGACCCAGTACTTC	CATSEPTGEETQYF
many	TRBV29-1	TRBJ1-2	.	TGCAGCGTTGAGATTTCGGCCGGGTATGGCTACACCTTC	CSVEISAGYGYTF
many	TRBV6-1	TRBJ1-1	.	TGTGCCAGCAGTAACAGGCGATCGAACACTGAAGCTTTCTTT	CASSNRRSNTEAFF
many	TRBV18	TRBJ2-1	.	TGTGCCAGCTCACTGTCCAGGCCAAGCTCCTACAATGAGCAGTTCTTC	CASSLSRPSSYNEQFF
many	TRBV24-1	TRBJ2-2	TRBD1	TGTGCCACCAGTGACCATGAGACAGGGATCACCGGGGAGCTGTTTTTT	CATSDHETGITGELFF
.	TRBV6-1	TRBJ2-7	TRBD1	TGTGCCAGCAGCCCGACAGGGGGCGATTACTACGAGCAGTACTTC	CASSPTGGDYYEQYF
.	TRBV29-1	TRBJ2-1	TRBD2	TGCAGCGGTCGACTAGCGGGGATCTCCTACAATGAGCAGTTCTTC	CSGRLAGISYNEQFF
many	TRBV11-2	TRBJ2-1	.	TGTGCCAGCAGCTTCTCGGGATCCGGGGGAGAAATGCAGTTCTTC	CASSFSGSGGEMQFF
many	TRBV2	TRBJ2-7	.	TGTGCCAGCAGTGAAGGCCCGACTCTCGAGCAGTACTTC	CASSEGPTLEQYF
many	TRBV20-1	TRBJ2-5	.	TGCAGTGCTAGAGAGACAGGCGTGGAGACCCAGTACTTC	CSARETGVETQYF
many	TRBV24-1	TRBJ2-3	.	TGTGCCACCAGTGGGACGATCAGGGATACGCAGTATTTT	CATSGTIRDTQYF
many	TRBV11-3	TRBJ1-1	TRBD1	TGTGCCAGCAGCTTAGATAAGACGCCAGGGGGAACTGAAGCTTTCTTT	CASSLDKTPGGTEAFF
.	TRBV7-2	TRBJ1-4	.	TGTGCCAGCAGCTTAAACAGAGGGGATGAAAAACTGTTTTTT	CASSLNRGDEKLFF
many	TRBV30	TRBJ1-3	.	TGTGCCTGGAGTGAAGGGGGGGCTATCCCTGGAAACACCATATATTTT	CAWSEGGAIPGNTIYF
many	TRBV3-1	TRBJ2-1	TRBD2	TGTGCCAGCAGCCATCACCTGACTAGCGGGAGTGGCGGTGAGCAGTTCTTC	CASSHHLTSGSGGEQFF